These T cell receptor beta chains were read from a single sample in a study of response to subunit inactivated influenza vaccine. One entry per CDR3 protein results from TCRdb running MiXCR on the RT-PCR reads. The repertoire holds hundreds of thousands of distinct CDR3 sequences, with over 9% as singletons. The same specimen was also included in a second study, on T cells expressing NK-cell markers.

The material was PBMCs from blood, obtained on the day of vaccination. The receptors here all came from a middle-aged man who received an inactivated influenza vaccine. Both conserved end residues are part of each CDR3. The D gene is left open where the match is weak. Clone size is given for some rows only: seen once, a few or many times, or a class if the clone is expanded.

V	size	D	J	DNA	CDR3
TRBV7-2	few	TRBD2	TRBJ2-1	TGTGCCAGCAGCCTCACTAGCGGGAGGGCCTCGTACAATGAGCAGTTCTTC	CASSLTSGRASYNEQFF
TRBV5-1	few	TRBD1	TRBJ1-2	TGCGCCAGCAGCTTGATGGGACAGGCTTTTGGCTACACCTTC	CASSLMGQAFGYTF
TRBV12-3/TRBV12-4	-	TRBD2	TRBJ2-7	TGTGCCAGCAGTCCCGACTTGGCGGGAGGGTTGTACGAGCAGTACTTC	CASSPDLAGGLYEQYF
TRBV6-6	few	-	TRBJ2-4	TGTGCCAGCAGTCCCGAGCTTAAAAACATTCAGTACTTC	CASSPELKNIQYF
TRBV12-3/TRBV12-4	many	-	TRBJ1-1	TGTGCCAGCAGTTCCATTACTGAAGCTTTCTTT	CASSSITEAFF
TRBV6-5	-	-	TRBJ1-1	TGTGCCAGCAGTTACAAGGGAGGTGAAGCTTTCTTT	CASSYKGGEAFF
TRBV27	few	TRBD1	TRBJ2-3	TGTGCCAGCAGTGGAGGGACAGGGAACCCAGATACGCAGTATTTT	CASSGGTGNPDTQYF
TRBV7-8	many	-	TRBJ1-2	TGTGCCAGCAGCTTAGGTGCTGGCGGGCTTGGTGGCTACACCTTC	CASSLGAGGLGGYTF
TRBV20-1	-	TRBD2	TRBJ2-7	TGCAGTGCTCCATTTAGCGGGAGGGCGGTCGAGCAGTACTTC	CSAPFSGRAVEQYF
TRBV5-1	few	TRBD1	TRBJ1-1	TGCGCCAGCAGCTTGGCCCAGGGACAGGGGAACACTGAAGCTTTCTTT	CASSLAQGQGNTEAFF
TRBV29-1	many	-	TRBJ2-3	TGCAGCGTTGACCCTGCGGGGCACGTCACAGATACGCAGTATTTT	CSVDPAGHVTDTQYF
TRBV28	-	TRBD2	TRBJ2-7	TGTGCCAGCAGCCTACTAGGGACTATCTCCGAGCAGTACTTC	CASSLLGTISEQYF
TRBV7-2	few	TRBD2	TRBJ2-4	TGTGCCAGCACCGAGGGAGGGGACATTCAGTACTTC	CASTEGGDIQYF
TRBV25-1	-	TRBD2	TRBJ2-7	TGTGCCAGCAGGGAGACTAGCGCCCTTAGCGAGCAGTACTTC	CASRETSALSEQYF
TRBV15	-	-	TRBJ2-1	TGTGCCACCAGCAGAGCAATACGTCTAGTAGACAATGAGCAGTTCTTC	CATSRAIRLVDNEQFF
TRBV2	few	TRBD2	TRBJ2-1	TGTGCCAGGAGTGGGACTAGCCCCTACAATGAGCAGTTCTTC	CARSGTSPYNEQFF
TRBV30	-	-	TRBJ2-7	TGTGCCTGGAGTGTAAAACAGAAACCCTACGAGCAGTACTTC	CAWSVKQKPYEQYF
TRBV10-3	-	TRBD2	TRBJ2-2	TGTGCCATCAGTCCCCTTACGACTAGCCCCGGGGAGCTGTTTTTT	CAISPLTTSPGELFF
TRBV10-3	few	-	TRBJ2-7	TGTGCCTCGCAGTGGGCAGGGACCTACGAGCAGTACTTC	CASQWAGTYEQYF
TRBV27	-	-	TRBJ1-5	TGTGCCAGCAGGGCTACAGTGGCGTTAAATCAGCCCCAGCATTTT	CASRATVALNQPQHF
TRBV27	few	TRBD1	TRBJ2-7	TGTGCTACCTCCGACAGGGCAAACTACGAGCAGTACTTC	CATSDRANYEQYF
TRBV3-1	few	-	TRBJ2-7	TGTGCCAGCAGCCGACCCGGGGACTACGAGCAGTACTTC	CASSRPGDYEQYF
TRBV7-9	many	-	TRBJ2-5	TGTGCCGGATCGGGTGCCCAAGAGACCCAGTACTTC	CAGSGAQETQYF
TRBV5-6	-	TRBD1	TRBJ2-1	TGTGCCAGCAGCTTTCCACAGGGGAATGAGCAGTTCTTC	CASSFPQGNEQFF
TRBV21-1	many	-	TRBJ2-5	TGTGCCAGCAGCAAAGCGCTTCAGCGGGGGGGACAAGAGACCCAGTACTTC	CASSKALQRGGQETQYF
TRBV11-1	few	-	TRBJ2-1	TGTGCCAGCAGCTTAGAACCAGCAAGCTACAATGAGCAGTTCTTC	CASSLEPASYNEQFF
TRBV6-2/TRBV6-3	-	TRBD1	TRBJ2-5	TGTGCCAGCAGTTACCCCACCTTGACAGGGCTGGAGACCCAGTACTTC	CASSYPTLTGLETQYF
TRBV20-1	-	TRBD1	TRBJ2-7	TGCAGTGCAAGAACCGGGACAGGGTTTAACGAGCAGTACTTC	CSARTGTGFNEQYF
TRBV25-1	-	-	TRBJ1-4	TGTGCCAGCAGTGAACAGGGGCCGCGGGTTAATGAAAAACTGTTTTTT	CASSEQGPRVNEKLFF
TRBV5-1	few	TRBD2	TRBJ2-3	TGCGCCAGCAGCTTGCCCGGGACTAGCGGGAGGTTCAGCACAGATACGCAGTATTTT	CASSLPGTSGRFSTDTQYF
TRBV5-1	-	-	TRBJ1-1	TGCGCCAGCAGCACGGGACACGGCACTGAAGCTTTCTTT	CASSTGHGTEAFF
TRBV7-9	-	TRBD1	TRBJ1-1	TGTGCCAGCAGCCCATCACAGGGGGTGTGGCTGGACACTGAAGCTTTCTTT	CASSPSQGVWLDTEAFF
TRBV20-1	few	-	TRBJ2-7	TGCAGTGCTAGAGGCCGGCCTGTCCATGGCTACGAGCAGTACTTC	CSARGRPVHGYEQYF
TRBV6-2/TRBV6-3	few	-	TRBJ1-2	TGTGCCACTGTATTCGTTACAGCCCCAGACTATGGCTACACCTTC	CATVFVTAPDYGYTF
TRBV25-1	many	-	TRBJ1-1	TGTGCCAGCAGTCCTGAATATGAGGGCACTGAAGCTTTCTTT	CASSPEYEGTEAFF
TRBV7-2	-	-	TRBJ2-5	TGTGCCAGCAGCTTAGTAGGCTGGGCCGTCGGGGAGACCCAGTACTTC	CASSLVGWAVGETQYF
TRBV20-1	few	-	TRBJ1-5	TGCAGTGCCTCTAGCGTGAGAGGAGCTAGCAATCAGCCCCAGCATTTT	CSASSVRGASNQPQHF
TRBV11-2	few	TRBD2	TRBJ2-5	TGTGCCAGCACCAAGACTAGCGGGAGCTTAGAGACCCAGTACTTC	CASTKTSGSLETQYF
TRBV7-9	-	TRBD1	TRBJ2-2	TGTGCCAGCAGCGCCTTTCAGGGGGTCACCGGGGAGCTGTTTTTT	CASSAFQGVTGELFF
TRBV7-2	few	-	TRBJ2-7	TGTGCCAGCAGCACGTGGAAAGCCGCCTACGAGCAGTACTTC	CASSTWKAAYEQYF